The next 6 T cell receptor beta chains were all read from a single sample in a study of blood T cell repertoires in COVID-19 (dated by TCRdb to 2018 to 2020). Library preparation employed the immunoSEQ multiplex PCR assay. Drawn from immuneACCESS, this table holds only the in-frame rearrangements with V and J called that TCRdb kept. Clones are partly lost; checked studies trace under half to an unresolved V gene and leave the rest unexplained. The sample contains approximately 260,000 clones, around 86% of them found a single time. Under 2.5% of the sample is in the top ten clones. Sequenced input: peripheral blood. These receptors were obtained from a middle-aged man with acute or convalescent COVID-19.

The rearrangement links TRBV12-3 or TRBV12-4 to TRBJ2-7; D unclear. Trimming removed 4 bases at V and 6 bases at J, with 13 bases between. The CDR3 is 13 amino acids. The CDR3 here is CASSYDIISEQYF. The CDR3 DNA sequence: TGTGCCAGCAGTTATGACATTATTTCCGAGCAGTACTTC.

V is TRBV3-1 (or the pseudogene TRBV3-2) and J is TRBJ1-3; possibly TRBD1 for D (5 bases). From germline, CDR1 is LGHDT and CDR2 YNNKEL (reference sequence). The CDR3 covers 14 residues. V gave up 8 bases and J gave up 0 bases, with 11 bases separating them. The CDR3 reads CASGGGVSGNTIYF. Written as DNA, the CDR3 is TGTGCCAGCGGGGGAGGGGTCTCTGGAAACACCATATATTTT.

The chain has TRBV7-2 and TRBJ1-2, with a weak D call TRBD1 (5 bases). The CDR3 is 14 residues long. The ends were cut back, 5 bases at V and 8 bases at J, with 18 bases in the middle. Germline V gene lookup returns CDR1 SGHTA and CDR2 FQGNSA. For the CDR3, the DNA is TGTGCCAGCAGCCCTTTCGGCCCAGGGTTCGGCTACACCTTC. It codes for CASSPFGPGFGYTF.

The J gene is TRBJ2-3, the V gene TRBV21-1; TRBD1 reflects the table's D call only, with no check against the DNA. TRBV21-1 is flagged as a pseudogene. The CDR3 is made up of 15 amino acids. In nucleotides, the CDR3 is TGTGCCAGCAGCAAGGGACAGGGGAAACCAGATACGCAGTATTTT. It specifies CASSKGQGKPDTQYF.

Regarding this clone: In the same sample, other DNA sequences code for this CDR3. The V gene is TRBV6-5, the J gene TRBJ1-1; D gene unclear. V was pared by 9 bases and J by 1 base, with 6 bases between. The CDR3 totals 11 residues. CDR1 is MNHEY and CDR2 is SVGAGI in the germline V gene. CDR3 residues: CASSGNTEAFF. As DNA, the CDR3 is TGTGCCAGTTCGGGGAACACTGAAGCTTTCTTT.

The chain has TRBV6-1 and TRBJ1-5, with D perhaps TRBD1 (5 bases). Looked up from germline, CDR1 is MNHNS and CDR2 is SASEGT. Trimming cost V 0 bases and J 9 bases, with 15 bases left between them. This CDR3 contains 15 residues. The CDR3 protein is CASSEAAGDWGPQHF. CDR3 bases: TGTGCCAGCAGTGAAGCCGCGGGGGATTGGGGGCCCCAGCATTTT.